The entry that follows covers one TCR beta chain sequence. This sample stems from a study of blood T cell repertoires in COVID-19. Assay used: immunoSEQ multiplex PCR; TCRdb lists only in-frame clones, some missing. This sample has a few hundred thousand clones, with roughly 86% found just once. V was cut by 2 bases and J by 7 bases, with 8 bases left in between. Germline V CDR1 and CDR2: MGHDK, SYGVNS. The length of the CDR3 is 12 residues. The sequence derives from a man aged 18 to 35 with acute COVID-19. The chain couples TRBV25-1 to TRBJ1-1; D is perhaps TRBD1 (5 bases). What was sequenced was PBMCs or T cells enriched from blood (not recorded which). In DNA, the CDR3 is TGTGCCAGCAGTGAACAGGGAATTGAAGCTTTCTTT. This sequence encodes CASSEQGIEAFF. The full variable domain, in which reference TRBV25-1 and TRBJ1-1 provide the parts outside the CDR3, is EADIYQTPRYLVIGTGKKITLECSQTMGHDKMYWYQQDPGMELHLIHYSYGVNSTEKGDLSSESTVSRIRTEHFPLTLESARPSHTSQYLCASSEQGIEAFFGQGTRLTVV.